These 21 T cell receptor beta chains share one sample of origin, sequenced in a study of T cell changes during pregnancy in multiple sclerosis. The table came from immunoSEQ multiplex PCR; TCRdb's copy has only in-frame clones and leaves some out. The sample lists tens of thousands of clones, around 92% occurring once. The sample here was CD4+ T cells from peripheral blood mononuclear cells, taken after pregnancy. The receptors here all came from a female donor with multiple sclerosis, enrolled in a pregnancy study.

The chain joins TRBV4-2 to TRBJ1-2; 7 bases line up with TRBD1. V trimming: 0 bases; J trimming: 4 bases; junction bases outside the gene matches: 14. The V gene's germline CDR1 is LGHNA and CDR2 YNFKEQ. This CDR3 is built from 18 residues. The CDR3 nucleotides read TGTGCCAGCAGCCAAGATGGTCGAGCTACAGGGGACAGCTATGGCTACACCTTC. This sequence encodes CASSQDGRATGDSYGYTF.

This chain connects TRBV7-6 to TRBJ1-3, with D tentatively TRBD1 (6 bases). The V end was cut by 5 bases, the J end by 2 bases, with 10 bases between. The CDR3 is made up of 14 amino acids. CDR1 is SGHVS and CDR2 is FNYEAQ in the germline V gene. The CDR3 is CASSPGEPGNTIYF. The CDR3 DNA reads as TGTGCCAGCAGCCCAGGGGAGCCTGGAAACACCATATATTTT.

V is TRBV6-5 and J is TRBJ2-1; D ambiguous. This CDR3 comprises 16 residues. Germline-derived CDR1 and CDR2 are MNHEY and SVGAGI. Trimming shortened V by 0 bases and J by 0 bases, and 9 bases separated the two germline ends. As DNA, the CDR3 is TGTGCCAGCAGTTACTCGAAGTGGAGCTCCTACAATGAGCAGTTCTTC. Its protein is CASSYSKWSSYNEQFF.

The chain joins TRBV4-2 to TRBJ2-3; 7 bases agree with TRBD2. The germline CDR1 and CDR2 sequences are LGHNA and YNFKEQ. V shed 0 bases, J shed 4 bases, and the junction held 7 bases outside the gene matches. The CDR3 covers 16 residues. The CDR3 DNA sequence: TGTGCCAGCAGCCAAGAAGGGAGACTAGCACCAGATACGCAGTATTTT. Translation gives CASSQEGRLAPDTQYF.

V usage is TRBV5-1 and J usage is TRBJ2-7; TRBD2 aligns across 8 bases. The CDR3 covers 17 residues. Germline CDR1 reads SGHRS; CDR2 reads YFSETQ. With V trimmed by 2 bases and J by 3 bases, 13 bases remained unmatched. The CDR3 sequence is CASSFLPSGGPLYEQYF. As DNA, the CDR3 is TGCGCCAGCAGCTTCCTCCCAAGCGGGGGCCCTCTCTACGAGCAGTACTTC.

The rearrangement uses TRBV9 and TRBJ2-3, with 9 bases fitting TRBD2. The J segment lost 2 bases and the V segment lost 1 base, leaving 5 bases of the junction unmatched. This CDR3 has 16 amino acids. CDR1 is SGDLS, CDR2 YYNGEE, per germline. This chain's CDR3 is CASSVWAGGHTDTQYF. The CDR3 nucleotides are TGTGCCAGCAGCGTATGGGCGGGGGGGCACACAGATACGCAGTATTTT.

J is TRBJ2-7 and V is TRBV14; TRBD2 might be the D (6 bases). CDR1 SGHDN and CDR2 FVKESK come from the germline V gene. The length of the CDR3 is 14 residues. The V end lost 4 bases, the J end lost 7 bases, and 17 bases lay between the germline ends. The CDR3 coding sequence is TGTGCCAGCAGCCCGACGGCGGGCGGAGGGGAGCAGTACTTC. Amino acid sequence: CASSPTAGGGEQYF.

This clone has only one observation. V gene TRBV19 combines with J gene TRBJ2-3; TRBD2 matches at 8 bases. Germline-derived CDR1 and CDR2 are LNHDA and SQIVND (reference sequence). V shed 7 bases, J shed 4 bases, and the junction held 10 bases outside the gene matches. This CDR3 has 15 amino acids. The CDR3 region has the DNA TGTGCCAGTACCCCATCGGGGGGGGCGCCAGATACGCAGTATTTT. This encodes CASTPSGGAPDTQYF.

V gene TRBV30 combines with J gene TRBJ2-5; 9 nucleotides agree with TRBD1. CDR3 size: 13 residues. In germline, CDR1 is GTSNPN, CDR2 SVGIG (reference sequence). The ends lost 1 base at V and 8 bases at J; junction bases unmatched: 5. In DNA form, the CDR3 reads TGTGCCTGGAGTGAACAGGGGGCAGGTACCCAGTACTTC. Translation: CAWSEQGAGTQYF.

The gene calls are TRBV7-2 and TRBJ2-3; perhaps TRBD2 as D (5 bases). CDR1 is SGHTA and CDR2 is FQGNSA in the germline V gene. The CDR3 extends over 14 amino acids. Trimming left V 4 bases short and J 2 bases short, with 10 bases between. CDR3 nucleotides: TGTGCCAGCAGCTATACTAGGGACACAGATACGCAGTATTTT. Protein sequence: CASSYTRDTDTQYF.

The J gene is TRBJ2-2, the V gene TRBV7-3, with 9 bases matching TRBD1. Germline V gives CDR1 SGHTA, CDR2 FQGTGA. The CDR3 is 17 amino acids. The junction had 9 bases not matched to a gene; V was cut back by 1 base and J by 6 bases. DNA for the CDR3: TGTGCCAGCAGCTTAATGGCGGGACAGGGCAAGGCCGGGGAGCTGTTTTTT. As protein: CASSLMAGQGKAGELFF. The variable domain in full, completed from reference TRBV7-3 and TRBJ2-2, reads GAGVSQTPSNKVTEKGKYVELRCDPISGHTALYWYRQSLGQGPEFLIYFQGTGAADDSGLPNDRFFAVRPEGSVSTLKIQRTERGDSAVYLCASSLMAGQGKAGELFFGEGSRLTVL.

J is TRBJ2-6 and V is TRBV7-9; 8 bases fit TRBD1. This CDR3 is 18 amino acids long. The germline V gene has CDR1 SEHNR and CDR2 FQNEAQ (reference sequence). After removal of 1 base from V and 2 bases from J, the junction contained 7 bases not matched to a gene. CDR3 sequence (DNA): TGTGCCAGCAGCTTAGTTATGGCAGGGGGCGCTGGGGCCAACGTCCTGACTTTC. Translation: CASSLVMAGGAGANVLTF.

CDR3 sequence reads: CASSPWTGMGEQYF. DNA of the CDR3: TGTGCCAGCAGTCCCTGGACAGGGATGGGCGAGCAGTACTTC. This chain connects TRBV27 to TRBJ2-7, with TRBD1 identical over 8 bases. Per germline, CDR1 MNHEY and CDR2 SMNVEV (reference sequence). V shed 5 bases and J 6 bases; nucleotides not matched to a gene: 9. The CDR3 totals 14 residues.

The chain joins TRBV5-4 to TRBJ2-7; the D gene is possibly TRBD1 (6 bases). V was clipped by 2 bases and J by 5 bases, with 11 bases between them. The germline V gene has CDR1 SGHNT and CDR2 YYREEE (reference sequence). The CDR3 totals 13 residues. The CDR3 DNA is TGTGCCAGCAGCTTACAGGGAACCCACGAGCAGTACTTC. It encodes CASSLQGTHEQYF.

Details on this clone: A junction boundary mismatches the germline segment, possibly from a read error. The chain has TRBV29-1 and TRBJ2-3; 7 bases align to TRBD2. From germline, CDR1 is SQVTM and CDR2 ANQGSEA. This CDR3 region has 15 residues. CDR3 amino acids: CSAEPAAGRGDTQYF. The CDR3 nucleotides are TGCAGCGCTGAACCTGCAGCGGGGAGAGGAGATACGCAGTATTTT.

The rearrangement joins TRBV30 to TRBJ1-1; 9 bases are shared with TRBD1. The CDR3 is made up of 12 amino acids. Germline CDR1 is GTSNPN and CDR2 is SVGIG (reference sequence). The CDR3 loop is CAGDRVNTEAFF. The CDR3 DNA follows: TGTGCGGGGGACAGGGTGAACACTGAAGCTTTCTTT.

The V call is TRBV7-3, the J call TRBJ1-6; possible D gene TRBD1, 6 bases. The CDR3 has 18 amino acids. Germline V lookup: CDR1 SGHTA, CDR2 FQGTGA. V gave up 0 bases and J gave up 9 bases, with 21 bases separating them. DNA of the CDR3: TGTGCCAGCAGCTTAACACCGGGGGGGCCAGGGTCGGGTTCACCCCTCCACTTT. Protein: CASSLTPGGPGSGSPLHF.

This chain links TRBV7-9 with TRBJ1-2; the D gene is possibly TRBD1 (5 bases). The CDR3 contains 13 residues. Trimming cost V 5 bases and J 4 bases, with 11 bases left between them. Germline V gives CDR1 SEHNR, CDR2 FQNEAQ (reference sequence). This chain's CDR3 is CASSGRVSYGYTF. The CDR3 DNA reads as TGTGCCAGCAGCGGCAGGGTTAGCTATGGCTACACCTTC.

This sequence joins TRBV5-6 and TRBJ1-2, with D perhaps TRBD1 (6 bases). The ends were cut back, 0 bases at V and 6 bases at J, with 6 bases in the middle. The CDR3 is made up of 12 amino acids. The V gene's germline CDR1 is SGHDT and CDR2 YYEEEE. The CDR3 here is CASSLAGDGYTF. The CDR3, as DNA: TGTGCCAGCAGCTTGGCAGGGGATGGCTACACCTTC.

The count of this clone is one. CDR3 in DNA: TGTGCCTGGAGTGTACGGGAAGGCGGCTCCTACGAGCAGTACTTC. As protein: CAWSVREGGSYEQYF. The chain carries TRBV30 and TRBJ2-7; D might be TRBD2 (5 bases). The length of the CDR3 is 15 residues. V was clipped by 0 bases and J by 0 bases, with 12 bases between them. Germline CDR1 and CDR2: GTSNPN and SVGIG (reference sequence). The entire variable domain, with the rest obtained from reference TRBV30 and TRBJ2-7, is as follows: SQTIHQWPATLVQPVGSPLSLECTVEGTSNPNLYWYRQAAGRGLQLLFYSVGIGQISSEVPQNLSASRPQDRQFILSSKKLLLSDSGFYLCAWSVREGGSYEQYFGPGTRLTVT.

The CDR3 DNA is TGTGCCAGCAGTGAAAGTCTACAGATACAGGGCTACACCTTC. It translates to CASSESLQIQGYTF. The rearrangement joins TRBV25-1 to TRBJ1-2; D uncertain. CDR3 length: 14 amino acids. V was pared by 2 bases and J by 8 bases, with 15 bases between. The germline V gene encodes CDR1 MGHDK and CDR2 SYGVNS.